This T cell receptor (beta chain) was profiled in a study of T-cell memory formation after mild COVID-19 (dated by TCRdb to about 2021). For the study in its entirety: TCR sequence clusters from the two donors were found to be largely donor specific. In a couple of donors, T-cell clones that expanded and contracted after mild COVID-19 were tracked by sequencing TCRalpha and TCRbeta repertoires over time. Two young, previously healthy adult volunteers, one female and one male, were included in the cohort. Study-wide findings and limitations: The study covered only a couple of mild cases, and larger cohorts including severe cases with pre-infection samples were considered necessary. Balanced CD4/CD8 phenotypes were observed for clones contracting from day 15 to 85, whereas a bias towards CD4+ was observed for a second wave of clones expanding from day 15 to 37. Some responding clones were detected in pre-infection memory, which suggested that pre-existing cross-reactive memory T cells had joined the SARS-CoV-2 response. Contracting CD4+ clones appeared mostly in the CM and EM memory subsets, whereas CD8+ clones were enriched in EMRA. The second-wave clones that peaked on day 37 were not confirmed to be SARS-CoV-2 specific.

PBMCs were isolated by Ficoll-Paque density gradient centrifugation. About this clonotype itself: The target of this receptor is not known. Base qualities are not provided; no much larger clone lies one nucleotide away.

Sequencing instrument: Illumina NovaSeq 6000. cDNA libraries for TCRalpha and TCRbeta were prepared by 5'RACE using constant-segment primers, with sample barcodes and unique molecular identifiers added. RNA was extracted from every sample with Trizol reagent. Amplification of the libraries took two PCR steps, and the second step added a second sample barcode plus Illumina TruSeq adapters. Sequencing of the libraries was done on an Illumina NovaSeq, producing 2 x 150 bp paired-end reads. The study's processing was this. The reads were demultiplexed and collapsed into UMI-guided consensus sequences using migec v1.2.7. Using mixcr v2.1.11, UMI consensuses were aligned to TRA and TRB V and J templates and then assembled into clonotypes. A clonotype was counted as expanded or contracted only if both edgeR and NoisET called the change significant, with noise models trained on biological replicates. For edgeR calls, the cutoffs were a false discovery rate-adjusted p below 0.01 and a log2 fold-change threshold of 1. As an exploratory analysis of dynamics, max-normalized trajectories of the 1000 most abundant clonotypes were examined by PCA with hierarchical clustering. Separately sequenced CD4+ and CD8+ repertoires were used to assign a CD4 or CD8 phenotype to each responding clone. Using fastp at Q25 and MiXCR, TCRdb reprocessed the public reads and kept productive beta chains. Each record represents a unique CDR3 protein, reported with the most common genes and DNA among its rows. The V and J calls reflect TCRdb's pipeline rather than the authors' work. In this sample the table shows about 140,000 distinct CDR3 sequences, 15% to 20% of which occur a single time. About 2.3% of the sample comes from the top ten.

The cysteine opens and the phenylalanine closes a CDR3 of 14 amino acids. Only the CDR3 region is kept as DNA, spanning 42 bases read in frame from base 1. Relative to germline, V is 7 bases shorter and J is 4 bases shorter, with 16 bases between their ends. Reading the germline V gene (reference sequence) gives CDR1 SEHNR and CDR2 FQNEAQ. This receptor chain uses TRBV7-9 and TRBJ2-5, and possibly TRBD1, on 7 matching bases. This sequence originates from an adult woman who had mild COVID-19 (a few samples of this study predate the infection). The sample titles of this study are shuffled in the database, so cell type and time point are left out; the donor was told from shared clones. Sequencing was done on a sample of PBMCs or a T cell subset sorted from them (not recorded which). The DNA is TGTGCCAGCACCTCCCAGGGGGGTGCAGAGACCCAGTACTTC. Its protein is CASTSQGGAETQYF.